The clone carrying this T cell receptor beta chain is labeled medium-sized. Antigen unknown. This sample was included in a study of tumor and adjacent non-tumor tissue in lung cancer. Background on the study: The cohort had around eleven adenocarcinoma, a couple of squamous cell and 1 small cell patients. General study results and limits: Significantly higher TCR diversity was found in tumor than normal lung. Patients with more diverse tumor TCRs had worse survival.

Germline CDR1 reads SQVTM; CDR2 reads ANQGSEA. The CDR3 sequence is 15 residues long. V was pared by 4 bases and J by 1 base, with 16 bases between. A modified ARM-PCR protocol with three rounds of nested PCR amplified TCRbeta. TCRdb re-analysed the multiplex PCR reads in MiXCR, keeping a single row per CDR3 protein. The sample records approximately 100,000 distinct CDR3 sequences, 62% being singletons. The template was RNA from unsorted bulk tissue. This non-tumor lung sample came from over 3 cm beyond the tumor edge. The chain is built from TRBV29-1 and TRBJ2-5, with D tentatively TRBD1 (6 bases). The specimen sequenced was distant non-tumor lung tissue. The TCR was taken from a man aged 55 to 70 with non-small cell lung cancer. CDR3 loop: CSVVAGQQFQETQYF. CDR3 in DNA: TGCAGCGTTGTGGCCGGACAGCAATTCCAAGAGACCCAGTACTTC.